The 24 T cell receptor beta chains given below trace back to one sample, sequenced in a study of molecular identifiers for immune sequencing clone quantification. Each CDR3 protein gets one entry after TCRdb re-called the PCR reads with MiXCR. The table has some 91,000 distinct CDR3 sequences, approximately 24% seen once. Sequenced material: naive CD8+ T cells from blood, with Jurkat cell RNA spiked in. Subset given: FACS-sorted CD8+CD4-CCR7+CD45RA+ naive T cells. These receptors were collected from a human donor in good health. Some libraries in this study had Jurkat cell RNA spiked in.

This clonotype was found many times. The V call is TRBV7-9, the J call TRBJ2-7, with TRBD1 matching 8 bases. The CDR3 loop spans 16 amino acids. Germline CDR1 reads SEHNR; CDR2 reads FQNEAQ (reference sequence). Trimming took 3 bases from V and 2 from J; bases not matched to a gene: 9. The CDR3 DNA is TGTGCCAGCAGCTTCCTAGGACAGGGAATTGCCTACGAGCAGTACTTC. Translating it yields CASSFLGQGIAYEQYF.

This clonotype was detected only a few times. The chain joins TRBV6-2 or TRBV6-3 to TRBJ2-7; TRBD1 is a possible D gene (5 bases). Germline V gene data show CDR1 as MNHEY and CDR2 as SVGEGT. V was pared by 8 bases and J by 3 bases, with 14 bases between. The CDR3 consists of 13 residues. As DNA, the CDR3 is TGTGCCAGCCAAGACAGAACCGACTACGAGCAGTACTTC. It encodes CASQDRTDYEQYF.

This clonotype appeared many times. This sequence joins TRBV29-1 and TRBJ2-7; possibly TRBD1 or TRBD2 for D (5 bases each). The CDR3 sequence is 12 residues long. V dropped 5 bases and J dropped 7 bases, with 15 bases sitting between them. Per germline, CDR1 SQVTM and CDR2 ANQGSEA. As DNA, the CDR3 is TGCAGCGTTTGGGGGTTTACGAGTGAGCAGTACTTC. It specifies CSVWGFTSEQYF.

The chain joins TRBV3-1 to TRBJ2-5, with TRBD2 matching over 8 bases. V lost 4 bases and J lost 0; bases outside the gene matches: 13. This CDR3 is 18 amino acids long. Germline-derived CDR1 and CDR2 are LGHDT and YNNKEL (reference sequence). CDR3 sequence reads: CASSPTRGSGAYQETQYF. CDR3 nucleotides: TGTGCCAGCAGCCCTACCCGAGGTAGCGGGGCGTACCAAGAGACCCAGTACTTC.

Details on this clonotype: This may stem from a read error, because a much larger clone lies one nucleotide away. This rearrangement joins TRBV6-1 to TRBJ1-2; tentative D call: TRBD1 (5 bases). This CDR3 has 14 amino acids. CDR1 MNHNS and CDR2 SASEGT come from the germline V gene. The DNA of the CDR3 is TGTGTCAGCGCAGGGATAGGAGTAACCTATGGCTACACCTTC. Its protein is CVSAGIGVTYGYTF.

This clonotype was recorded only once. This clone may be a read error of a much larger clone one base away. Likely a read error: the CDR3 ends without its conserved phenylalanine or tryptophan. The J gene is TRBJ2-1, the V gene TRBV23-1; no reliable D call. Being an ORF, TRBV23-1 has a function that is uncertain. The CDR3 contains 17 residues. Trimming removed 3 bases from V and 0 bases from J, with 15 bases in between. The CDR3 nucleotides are TGCGCCAGCAGTCATCCGCGGCTTCCACGCTCCTACAATGAGCAGTTCCTC. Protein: CASSHPRLPRSYNEQFL.

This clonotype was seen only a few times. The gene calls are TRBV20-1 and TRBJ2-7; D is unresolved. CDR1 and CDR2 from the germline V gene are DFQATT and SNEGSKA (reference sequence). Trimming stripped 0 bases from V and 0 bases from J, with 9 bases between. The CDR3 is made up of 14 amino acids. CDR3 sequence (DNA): TGCAGTGCTAGAGATACCGCCAGCTCCTACGAGCAGTACTTC. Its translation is CSARDTASSYEQYF.

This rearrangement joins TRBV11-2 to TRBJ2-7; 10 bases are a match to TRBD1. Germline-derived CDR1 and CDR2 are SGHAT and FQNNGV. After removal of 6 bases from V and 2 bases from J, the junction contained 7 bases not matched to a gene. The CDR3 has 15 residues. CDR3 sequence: CASRSDRGTTYEQYF. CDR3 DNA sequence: TGTGCCAGCAGGTCGGACAGGGGGACAACCTACGAGCAGTACTTC.

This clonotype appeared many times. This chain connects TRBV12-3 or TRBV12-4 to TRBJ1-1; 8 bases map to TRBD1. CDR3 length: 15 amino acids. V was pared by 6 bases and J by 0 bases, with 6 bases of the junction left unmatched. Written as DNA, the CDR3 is TGTGCCAGCAGCGGGACAGGACGATTGAACACTGAAGCTTTCTTT. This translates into CASSGTGRLNTEAFF.

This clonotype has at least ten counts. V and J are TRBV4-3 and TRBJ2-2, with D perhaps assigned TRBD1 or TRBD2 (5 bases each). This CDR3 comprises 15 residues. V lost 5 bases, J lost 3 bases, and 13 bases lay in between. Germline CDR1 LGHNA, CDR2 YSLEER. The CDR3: CASSKRDGHTGELFF. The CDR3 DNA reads TGCGCCAGCAGCAAACGGGACGGTCACACCGGGGAGCTGTTTTTT.

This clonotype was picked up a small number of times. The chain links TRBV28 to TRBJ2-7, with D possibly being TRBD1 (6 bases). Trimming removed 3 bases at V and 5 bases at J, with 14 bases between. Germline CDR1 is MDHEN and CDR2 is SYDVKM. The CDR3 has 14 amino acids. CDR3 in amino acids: CASSFLLRGNEQYF. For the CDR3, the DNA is TGTGCCAGCAGTTTTCTCCTCAGGGGCAACGAGCAGTACTTC.

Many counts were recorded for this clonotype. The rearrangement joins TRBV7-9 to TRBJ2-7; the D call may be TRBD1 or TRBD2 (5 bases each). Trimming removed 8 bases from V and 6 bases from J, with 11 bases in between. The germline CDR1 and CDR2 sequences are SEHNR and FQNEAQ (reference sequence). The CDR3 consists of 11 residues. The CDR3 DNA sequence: TGTGCCAGCGAAGGGGCGGGCGAGCAGTACTTC. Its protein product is CASEGAGEQYF.

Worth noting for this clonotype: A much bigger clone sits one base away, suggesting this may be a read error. The CDR3 bases are TGTGCCAGCAGCTTGGCTCGCGGGCAGGGGGCTTACAATGAGCAGTTCTTC. Translated: CASSLARGQGAYNEQFF. This chain joins TRBV11-2 and TRBJ2-1, with 8 bases lining up with TRBD1. This CDR3 is 17 amino acids long. CDR1 is SGHAT, CDR2 FQNNGV, per germline. The J segment lost 4 bases and the V segment lost 3 bases, leaving 11 bases of the junction unmatched. Full variable domain (missing parts from reference TRBV11-2 and TRBJ2-1): EAGVAQSPRYKIIEKRQSVAFWCNPISGHATLYWYQQILGQGPKLLIQFQNNGVVDDSQLPKDRFSAERLKGVDSTLKIQPAKLEDSAVYLCASSLARGQGAYNEQFFGPGTRLTVL.

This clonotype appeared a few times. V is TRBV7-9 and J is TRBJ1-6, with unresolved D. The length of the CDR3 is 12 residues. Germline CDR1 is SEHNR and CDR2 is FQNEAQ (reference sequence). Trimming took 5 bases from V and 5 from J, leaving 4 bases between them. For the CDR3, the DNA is TGTGCCAGCAGCCCAGATAATTCACCCCTCCACTTT. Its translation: CASSPDNSPLHF.

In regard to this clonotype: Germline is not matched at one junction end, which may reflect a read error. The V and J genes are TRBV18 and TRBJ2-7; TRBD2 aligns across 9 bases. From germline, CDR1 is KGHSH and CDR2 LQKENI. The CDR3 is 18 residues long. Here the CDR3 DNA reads TGTGCCAGCTCATCCGGGCCTAGCGGGGTAAGGCGCTCCTACGAGCAGTCCTTC. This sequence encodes CASSSGPSGVRRSYEQSF.

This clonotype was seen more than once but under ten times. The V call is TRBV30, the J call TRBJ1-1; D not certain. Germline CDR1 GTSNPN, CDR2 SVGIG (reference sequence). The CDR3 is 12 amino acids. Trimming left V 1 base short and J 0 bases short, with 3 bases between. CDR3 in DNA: TGTGCCTGGAGTGATATGAACACTGAAGCTTTCTTT. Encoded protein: CAWSDMNTEAFF.

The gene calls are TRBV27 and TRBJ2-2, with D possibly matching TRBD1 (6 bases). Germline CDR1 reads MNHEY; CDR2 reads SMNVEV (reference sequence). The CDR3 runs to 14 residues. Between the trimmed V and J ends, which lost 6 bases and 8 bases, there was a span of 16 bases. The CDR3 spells CASRDLQGTGELFF. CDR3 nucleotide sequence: TGTGCCAGCAGGGACTTACAGGGAACTGGGGAGCTGTTTTTT.

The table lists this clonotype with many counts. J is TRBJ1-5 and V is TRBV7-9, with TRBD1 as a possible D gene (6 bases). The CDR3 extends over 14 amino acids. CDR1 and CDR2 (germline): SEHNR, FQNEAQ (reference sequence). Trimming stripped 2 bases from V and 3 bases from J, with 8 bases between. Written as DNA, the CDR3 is TGTGCCAGCAGCTTAACAGGGTCCAATCAGCCCCAGCATTTT. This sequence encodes CASSLTGSNQPQHF.

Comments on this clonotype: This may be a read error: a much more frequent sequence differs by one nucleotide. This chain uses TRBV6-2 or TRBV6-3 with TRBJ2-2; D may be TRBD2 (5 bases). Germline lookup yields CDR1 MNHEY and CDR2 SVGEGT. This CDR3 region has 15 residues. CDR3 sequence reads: CASSLTLGYTGELLF. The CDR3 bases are TGTGCCAGCAGTTTAACTCTGGGATACACCGGGGAGCTGCTTTTT.

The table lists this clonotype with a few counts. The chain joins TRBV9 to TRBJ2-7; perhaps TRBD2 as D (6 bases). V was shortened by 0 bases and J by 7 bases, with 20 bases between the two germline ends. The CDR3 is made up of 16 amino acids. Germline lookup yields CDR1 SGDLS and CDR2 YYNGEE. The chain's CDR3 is CASSVGGTGALGEQYF. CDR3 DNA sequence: TGTGCCAGCAGCGTAGGAGGAACGGGAGCCCTAGGGGAGCAGTACTTC.

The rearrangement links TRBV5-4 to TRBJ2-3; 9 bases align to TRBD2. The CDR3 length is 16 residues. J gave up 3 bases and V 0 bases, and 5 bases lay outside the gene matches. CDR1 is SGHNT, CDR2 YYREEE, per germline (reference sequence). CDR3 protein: CASSLVSGGFTDTQYF. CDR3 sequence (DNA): TGTGCCAGCAGCTTGGTTAGCGGGGGCTTTACAGATACGCAGTATTTT.

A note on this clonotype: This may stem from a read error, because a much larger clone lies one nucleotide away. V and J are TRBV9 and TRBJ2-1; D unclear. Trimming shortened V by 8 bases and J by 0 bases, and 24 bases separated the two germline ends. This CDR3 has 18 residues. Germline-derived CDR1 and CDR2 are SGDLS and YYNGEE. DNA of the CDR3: TGTGCCAGTTTCGCCGATCTTGAGTCTCCGAGCTCCTACAATGAGCAGTTCTTC. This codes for CASFADLESPSSYNEQFF.

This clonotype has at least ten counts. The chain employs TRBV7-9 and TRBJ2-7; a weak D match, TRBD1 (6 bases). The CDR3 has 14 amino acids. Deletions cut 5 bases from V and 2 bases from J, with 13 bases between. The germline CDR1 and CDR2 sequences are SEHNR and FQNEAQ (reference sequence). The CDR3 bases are TGTGCCAGCAGCATCCTGACAGGTACCTACGAGCAGTACTTC. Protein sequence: CASSILTGTYEQYF.

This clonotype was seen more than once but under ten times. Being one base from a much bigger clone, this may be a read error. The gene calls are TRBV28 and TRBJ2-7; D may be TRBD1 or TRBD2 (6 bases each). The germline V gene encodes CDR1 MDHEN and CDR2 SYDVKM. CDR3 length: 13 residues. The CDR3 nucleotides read TGTGCCAGCACGGGGGCGGGCCTCTACGAGCAGTGCTTC. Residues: CASTGAGLYEQCF.